The source of this TCR beta chain is a study of STAT5B mutations in CD4+ large granular lymphocyte leukemia. Overall study: Among healthy donors, a particular HLA allele went with more CDR3 'QG' motifs. Findings and caveats of the study: Compared with healthy controls (2/35), patient top clones favored TRBV06 (8/27). Main leukemic clonotypes were patient-specific, but about 25% appeared at low frequency elsewhere.

V lost 3 bases, J lost 3 bases, and 12 bases lay in between. From germline, CDR1 is MDHEN and CDR2 SYDVKM. CDR3 length equals 14 residues. Control samples were healthy donors' buffy coats. For this clone: Its cognate antigen is unknown.

This table comes from immunoSEQ multiplex PCR, and its TCRdb copy is limited to in-frame clones, with some not included. There are fewer than 25,000 clones in the sample; roughly 82% occur only once, and approximately 9% lies in the top ten. The chain combines TRBV28 with TRBJ2-7; D is perhaps TRBD1 (6 bases). This sequence was found in a human donor in good health. Material: CD4+ T cells from blood buffy coats. Here the CDR3 reads CASSLWQGNYEQYF. The CDR3 nucleotides read TGTGCCAGCAGTTTGTGGCAGGGGAACTACGAGCAGTACTTC.